Presented here are 3 T cell receptor beta chains from one specimen sequenced in a study of blood T cells in healthy people across ages. With a J-beta primer mix and a sample-barcoded 5' primer, a second PCR ran roughly 6 to 11 cycles. One entry per CDR3 protein results from TCRdb running MiXCR on the 5' RACE reads. The table has some 1.7 million distinct CDR3 sequences, roughly 28% seen once. The sample comprised blood. The receptors here all came from a woman in her twenties or thirties in good health.

The J gene is TRBJ2-1, the V gene TRBV24-1, with a tentative D call TRBD2 (5 bases). V dropped 9 bases and J dropped 6 bases, with 11 bases sitting between them. CDR1 and CDR2 (germline): KGHDR, SFDVKD. The CDR3 covers 12 residues. In DNA, the CDR3 is TGTGCCACCGAGGGTCAATCCAATGAGCAGTTCTTC. It is translated as CATEGQSNEQFF.

There are many counts of this clonotype. The junction shows a germline mismatch at one end, possibly a read error. The CDR3 region is CASSWDSGQPQHF. The CDR3 nucleotides read TGTGCCAGCAGCTGGGATTCGGGTCAGCCCCAGCATTTT. The genes are TRBV5-1 and TRBJ1-5, with unresolved D. This CDR3 contains 13 residues. Germline assignment: CDR1 SGHRS and CDR2 YFSETQ.

Details on this clonotype: This may arise from a read error, as a much more abundant clone is one base away. This rearrangement joins TRBV29-1 to TRBJ2-5; D gene uncertain. The CDR3 contains 12 residues. CDR1 SQVTM and CDR2 ANQGSEA come from the germline V gene. CDR3 loop: CGVRTAEETQYF. DNA of the CDR3: TGCGGCGTTAGGACGGCAGAAGAGACCCAGTACTTC. The complete variable domain, with remaining parts taken from reference TRBV29-1 and TRBJ2-5, reads SAVISQKPSRDICQRGTSLTIQCQVDSQVTMMFWYRQQPGQSLTLIATANQGSEATYESGFVIDKFPISRPNLTFSTLTVSNMSPEDSSIYLCGVRTAEETQYFGPGTRLLVL.